Below are 14 T cell receptor beta chains sequenced from a single sample in a study of blood T cell repertoires in COVID-19 (dated by TCRdb to 2020 to 2021). Libraries were prepared through the immunoSEQ multiplex PCR assay. The immuneACCESS repertoire file appears here via TCRdb, limited to in-frame rearrangements. These files lack a portion of the clones; in checked studies, under half of the deficit traces to unresolved V genes, and the cause of the others is not known. This sample lists under 450,000 clones; about 91% were detected once. The ten biggest clones cover around an eighth of the sample. Sequencing input: peripheral blood. The origin of the receptors is a woman between 45 and 60 years old with COVID-19, enrolled during active disease.

The chain has TRBV6-1 and TRBJ1-2, with TRBD1 matching over 8 bases. Trimming removed 3 bases from V and 7 bases from J; junction bases left unmatched: 13. The CDR3 has 16 residues. The germline gives CDR1 MNHNS, CDR2 SASEGT. CDR3: CASSDPRRGRVGGYTF. The DNA for the CDR3 is TGTGCCAGCAGTGACCCTCGCAGGGGGCGAGTGGGTGGCTACACCTTC.

CDR3 DNA sequence: TGCGCCAGCAGCTCTCTACAGATGAACACTGAAGCTTTCTTT. Protein sequence: CASSSLQMNTEAFF. The chain has TRBV5-1 and TRBJ1-1, with D hard to call. CDR3 length: 14 amino acids. Trimming removed 3 bases from V and 0 bases from J, with 9 bases in between. Germline CDR1 SGHRS, CDR2 YFSETQ.

The chain is built from TRBV6-1 and TRBJ2-2, with 14 bases lining up with TRBD2. CDR1 is MNHNS and CDR2 is SASEGT in the germline V gene. The CDR3 loop spans 18 amino acids. With 4 bases clipped from V and 4 bases from J, the junction kept 8 bases outside the gene matches. The CDR3 spells CASSALTSGGAVTGELFF. In DNA form, the CDR3 reads TGTGCCAGCAGTGCTTTGACTAGCGGGGGGGCAGTCACCGGGGAGCTGTTTTTT.

The chain carries TRBV4-1 and TRBJ2-7; TRBD2 might be the D (6 bases). The germline CDR1 and CDR2 sequences are MGHRA and YSYEKL. The length of the CDR3 is 16 residues. V was trimmed by 4 bases and J by 0 bases, leaving 16 bases between them. The CDR3 DNA reads TGCGCCAGCAGCCCCGAGGGCGGGACCCCCTCCTACGAGCAGTACTTC. This gives the protein CASSPEGGTPSYEQYF.

The chain uses TRBV2 and TRBJ1-2, with 9 bases identical to TRBD1. Losses at the gene ends were 8 bases for V and 4 bases for J; bases not matched to a gene: 5. Germline CDR1 SNHLY, CDR2 FYNNEI. This CDR3 region has 13 residues. The CDR3: CASLRQGGYGYTF. As DNA, the CDR3 is TGTGCCAGCCTAAGACAGGGGGGCTATGGCTACACCTTC. The full variable domain, its missing parts supplied by reference TRBV2 and TRBJ1-2, is EPEVTQTPSHQVTQMGQEVILRCVPISNHLYFYWYRQILGQKVEFLVSFYNNEISEKSEIFDDQFSVERPDGSNFTLKIRSTKLEDSAMYFCASLRQGGYGYTFGSGTRLTVV.

To note about this clone: The sample contains more than one DNA sequence encoding this CDR3. In nucleotides, the CDR3 is TGCGCCAGCAGCTTGGGACAGGGGATGAACACTGAAGCTTTCTTT. The encoded protein is CASSLGQGMNTEAFF. This sequence joins TRBV5-1 and TRBJ1-1; 8 bases line up with TRBD1. Germline V lookup: CDR1 SGHRS, CDR2 YFSETQ. The V gene end was trimmed by 0 bases and the J gene end by 0 bases; junction bases not matched to a gene: 1. This CDR3 is built from 15 residues.

The V and J genes are TRBV19 and TRBJ1-4; 8 bases are shared with TRBD1. The V gene end was trimmed by 3 bases and the J gene end by 7 bases; junction bases not matched to a gene: 4. In germline, CDR1 is LNHDA, CDR2 SQIVND (reference sequence). The CDR3 is 14 residues long. Here the CDR3 reads CASSIGQGGEKLFF. In nucleotides, the CDR3 is TGTGCCAGTAGTATCGGACAGGGAGGTGAAAAACTGTTTTTT.

The V gene is TRBV18, the J gene TRBJ1-2; 9 positions match TRBD1. Germline values: CDR1 KGHSH, CDR2 LQKENI. This CDR3 is 14 amino acids long. V was pared by 8 bases and J by 7 bases, with 11 bases of the junction left unmatched. The CDR3 reads CASGPPGQGGGYTF. The CDR3 DNA sequence: TGTGCCAGCGGGCCGCCGGGACAGGGAGGTGGCTACACCTTC.

This chain joins TRBV29-1 and TRBJ2-1, with TRBD1 matching 7 bases. J gave up 4 bases and V 3 bases, and 3 bases lay outside the gene matches. Germline V gives CDR1 SQVTM, CDR2 ANQGSEA. CDR3 length: 13 residues. DNA for the CDR3: TGCAGCGTTGAGGGGACAGATTACAATGAGCAGTTCTTC. The encoded protein is CSVEGTDYNEQFF.

V is TRBV4-1 and J is TRBJ2-3; 9 nucleotides match TRBD2. Germline trimming cut 6 bases from V and 4 bases from J; bases unmatched to any gene: 2. Germline V CDR1 and CDR2: MGHRA, YSYEKL. The CDR3 totals 13 residues. CDR3 sequence reads: CASSLAGSDTQYF. CDR3 DNA sequence: TGCGCCAGCAGTCTAGCGGGGTCAGATACGCAGTATTTT.

The rearrangement uses TRBV5-1 and TRBJ1-1, with TRBD1 matching over 7 bases. The CDR3 extends over 14 amino acids. Germline V lookup: CDR1 SGHRS, CDR2 YFSETQ. J gave up 4 bases and V 4 bases, and 7 bases lay outside the gene matches. The CDR3 coding sequence is TGCGCCAGCAGCGAGGACAGGCGATTCACTGAAGCTTTCTTT. It is translated as CASSEDRRFTEAFF.

This rearrangement joins TRBV9 to TRBJ2-5; 9 nucleotides match TRBD2. V trimming: 0 bases; J trimming: 5 bases; junction bases outside the gene matches: 5. Looked up from germline, CDR1 is SGDLS and CDR2 is YYNGEE. The CDR3 has 15 amino acids. In DNA form, the CDR3 reads TGTGCCAGCAGCGTAGAGGGACTAGCTACCGAGACCCAGTACTTC. Translating gives CASSVEGLATETQYF.

The rearrangement links TRBV11-1 to TRBJ2-3; TRBD2 is a possible D gene (6 bases). The V and J ends lost 3 bases and 6 bases respectively, with 10 bases between them. CDR1 SGHAT and CDR2 FQDESV come from the germline V gene (reference sequence). This CDR3 comprises 13 residues. The CDR3 reads CASSLTGGDTQYF. In nucleotides, the CDR3 is TGTGCCAGCAGCTTGACTGGGGGGGATACGCAGTATTTT.

The genes are TRBV5-1 and TRBJ1-5; no reliable D call. Trimming shortened V by 0 bases and J by 0 bases, and 7 bases separated the two germline ends. This CDR3 contains 15 residues. Germline values: CDR1 SGHRS, CDR2 YFSETQ. The CDR3 is CASSLDGASNQPQHF. The CDR3 region has the DNA TGCGCCAGCAGCTTGGACGGAGCTAGCAATCAGCCCCAGCATTTT.